The table lists the clone carrying this T cell receptor beta chain with many counts. Its antigen is still unknown. TCRdb analysed the 5' RACE reads with MiXCR anew, one entry per CDR3 protein. The table records around 490,000 distinct CDR3 sequences, approximately 5.3% of them present only once. Germline lookup yields CDR1 SGHTA and CDR2 FQGNSA. The CDR3 loop spans 15 amino acids. V shed 1 base and J shed 7 bases, with 14 bases lying between them. The record originates from a study of CD8 T cells in ankylosing spondylitis. Study conclusions and caveats: Past studies reported some motif variants in reactive arthritis synovial fluid and blood. Typical of ankylosing spondylitis blood, it appeared, was a TCR beta motif of 7 or 8 highly homologous variants.

The sample comprised blood, either unsorted or a sorted T cell fraction (not recorded which). The clonotype comes from a male donor with ankylosing spondylitis. The gene calls are TRBV7-2 and TRBJ1-5, with D possibly being TRBD1 (5 bases). This CDR3 is CASSLVGGRGQPQHF. Here the CDR3 DNA reads TGTGCCAGCAGCTTAGTAGGTGGGAGGGGACAGCCCCAGCATTTT.